Listed below are T cell receptor beta chains from one sample, sequenced in a study of PD-1 blockade in classical Hodgkin lymphoma. Only in-frame clones appear in the TCRdb table, and some are missing; sequencing was by immunoSEQ multiplex PCR. The profile shows more than 50,000 clones, 70% to 80% of them singletons. Sample: peripheral blood mononuclear cells (PBMCs), taken before the second cycle of nivolumab. All receptors come from a human donor with classical Hodgkin lymphoma. CDR3s include the opening cysteine and the closing phenylalanine or tryptophan. The order of the fields is J gene, V gene, CDR3 length, clone size, D gene, CDR3 DNA, CDR3 protein. D genes are given only for firm matches. The size of a clone is reported for some rows only, either as once, few or many, or as a class for expanded clones.

TRBJ2-7	TRBV6-5	11	.	.	TGTGCCAGCAGTTCCCTCTACGAGCAGTACTTC	CASSSLYEQYF
TRBJ2-7	TRBV5-1	12	.	.	TGCGCCAGCTTCGACAATTTCGGCGAGCAGTACTTC	CASFDNFGEQYF
TRBJ2-1	TRBV5-1	16	.	TRBD1	TGCGCCAGCAGCTTGTTGGGGACAGGGTCGGCATGGGAGCAGTTCTTC	CASSLLGTGSAWEQFF
TRBJ1-1	TRBV18	14	few	.	TGTGCCAGCTCACGTCCCAATGAGAACACTGAAGCTTTCTTT	CASSRPNENTEAFF
TRBJ2-7	TRBV27	13	.	.	TGTGCCAGCAGCTACCGAGCACTTTACGAGCAGTACTTC	CASSYRALYEQYF
TRBJ1-3	TRBV18	15	few	.	TGTGCCAGCTCCCCACCGGGATCACCTGGAAACACCATATATTTT	CASSPPGSPGNTIYF
TRBJ2-2	TRBV6-5	15	.	.	TGTGCCACCACATCCGCGGGGCGCGGGACCGGGGAGCTGTTTTTT	CATTSAGRGTGELFF
TRBJ2-7	TRBV5-6	13	.	.	TGTGCCAGCAGCTTTGGACAGATCTACGAGCAGTACTTC	CASSFGQIYEQYF
TRBJ2-3	TRBV6-5	15	once	.	TGTGCCAGCAGTCAGAGGGACCCGAGCACAGATACGCAGTATTTT	CASSQRDPSTDTQYF
TRBJ1-2	TRBV27	14	.	TRBD1	TGTGCCAGCAGTCCGGGACAGGGGGCGGAGGGCTACACCTTC	CASSPGQGAEGYTF
TRBJ1-4	TRBV28	15	.	.	TGTGCCAGCAGTTTGGAATACAGGGTCGGCGAAAAACTGTTTTTT	CASSLEYRVGEKLFF
TRBJ1-3	TRBV7-9	15	.	.	TGTGCCAGCAGCTTAGAAAGGTTAACTGGAAACACCATATATTTT	CASSLERLTGNTIYF
TRBJ2-7	TRBV7-6	14	few	.	TGTGCCAGCAGCGCCGCGACGGACCCCTACGAGCAGTACTTC	CASSAATDPYEQYF
TRBJ1-1	TRBV9	15	.	TRBD1	TGTGCCAGCAGCGCCCAAGGACAGGGGATCACTGAAGCTTTCTTT	CASSAQGQGITEAFF
TRBJ2-7	TRBV11-3	15	.	.	TGTGCCAGCAGCTTAGAAGGGCAGATATCCTACGAGCAGTACTTC	CASSLEGQISYEQYF
TRBJ2-1	TRBV19	15	.	TRBD1	TGTGCCAGTAGTACCGACGGGACAGGGCGGGGTGAGCAGTTCTTC	CASSTDGTGRGEQFF
TRBJ2-3	TRBV5-6	14	.	.	TGTGCCAGCAGCTCTTGGGTTGGCACAGATACGCAGTATTTT	CASSSWVGTDTQYF
TRBJ1-6	TRBV5-1	15	.	.	TGCGCCAGCAGCTTGTACAGGGATCAGAATTCACCCCTCCACTTT	CASSLYRDQNSPLHF
TRBJ2-3	TRBV11-3	13	.	.	TGTGCCAGCAGCCCCGGGTTCACAGATACGCAGTATTTT	CASSPGFTDTQYF
TRBJ1-1	TRBV29-1	13	.	TRBD1	TGCAGCGTTTTTAGGACAGGGGGCACTGAAGCTTTCTTT	CSVFRTGGTEAFF
TRBJ2-2	TRBV14	16	.	TRBD2	TGTGCCAGCAGCCAACGGACTAGCGGTTACACCGGGGAGCTGTTTTTT	CASSQRTSGYTGELFF
TRBJ2-7	TRBV30	13	.	.	TGTGCCTGGAAACACGGCAGGGACTACGAGCAGTACTTC	CAWKHGRDYEQYF
TRBJ1-5	TRBV30	13	.	.	TGTGCCTGGAAGGAGAATAGCAATCAGCCCCAGCATTTT	CAWKENSNQPQHF
TRBJ2-3	TRBV19	15	.	.	TGTGCCAGTAATAAGGGACCACCGGGCACAGATACGCAGTATTTT	CASNKGPPGTDTQYF
TRBJ2-2	TRBV5-1	15	.	.	TGCGCCAGCAGCTTAAGACCTGATAACACCGGGGAGCTGTTTTTT	CASSLRPDNTGELFF
TRBJ1-4	TRBV30	13	.	.	TGTGCCTGGACGAACGGACCTGATGAAAAACTGTTTTTT	CAWTNGPDEKLFF
TRBJ2-6	TRBV11-3	18	.	.	TGTGCCAGCAGCCCCCGGACCGACCCTGGCTCTGGGGCCAACGTCCTGACTTTC	CASSPRTDPGSGANVLTF
TRBJ1-2	TRBV27	16	few	TRBD1	TGTGCCAGCAGTTTCCTCGGGACAGGGGGCCGCTATGGCTACACCTTC	CASSFLGTGGRYGYTF
TRBJ1-3	TRBV4-1	16	few	.	TGCGCCAGCAGCCCTCCTTGGTTGGGGGCTGGAAACACCATATATTTT	CASSPPWLGAGNTIYF
TRBJ2-1	TRBV7-3	16	once	TRBD2	TGTGCCAGCAGCGCCTTCCACGGGAGGGGTTACAATGAGCAGTTCTTC	CASSAFHGRGYNEQFF
TRBJ2-7	TRBV5-1	13	.	.	TGCGCCAGCAGCTTGTCTCCGGAGACCGAGCAGTACTTC	CASSLSPETEQYF
TRBJ1-1	TRBV11-3	12	.	.	TGTGCCAGCAGCCCCAGGGACACTGAAGCTTTCTTT	CASSPRDTEAFF
TRBJ2-7	TRBV30	15	.	.	TGTGCCTGGTCATCCGACGCTGCCCCTTACTACGAGCAGTACTTC	CAWSSDAAPYYEQYF
TRBJ2-5	TRBV5-1	17	.	TRBD2	TGCGCCAGCAGCTTGGTGCCGCCCCTAGCGGGAGGTGAGACCCAGTACTTC	CASSLVPPLAGGETQYF
TRBJ2-7	TRBV6-1	13	.	.	TGTGCCAGCAGTGAGGGGACCTCCTACGAGCAGTACTTC	CASSEGTSYEQYF
TRBJ2-2	TRBV7-9	16	few	TRBD1	TGTGCCAGCACCCCAGAGGGGACAGGAAACACCGGGGAGCTGTTTTTT	CASTPEGTGNTGELFF
TRBJ2-7	TRBV2	18	few	TRBD1	TGTGCCAGCAGTGACCCGGGACAGGGGGGGAAGAGCTCCTACGAGCAGTACTTC	CASSDPGQGGKSSYEQYF
TRBJ2-5	TRBV5-6	16	.	TRBD2	TGTGCCAGCAGCCCGGAAGGGACTAGCGGGGAAGAGACCCAGTACTTC	CASSPEGTSGEETQYF
TRBJ1-6	TRBV2	14	.	.	TGTGCCAGCGATTTGGAAGGACCCTCTTCACCCCTCCACTTT	CASDLEGPSSPLHF
TRBJ2-1	TRBV27	16	.	.	TGTGCCAGCAGTTTATCGGTCTCCGCTTCGAGGAATGAGCAGTTCTTC	CASSLSVSASRNEQFF
TRBJ2-2	TRBV11-2	15	few	TRBD1	TGTGCCAGCAGCTTAGGATACAGGGGAACCGGGGAGCTGTTTTTT	CASSLGYRGTGELFF
TRBJ2-1	TRBV5-1	15	.	TRBD2	TGCGCCAGCAGCTTGGAACAGGGACTAGGAGGTGAGCAGTTCTTC	CASSLEQGLGGEQFF
TRBJ1-5	TRBV6-1	17	few	.	TGTGCCAGCAGTGACAGTCCCGGGACAAGGATCAATCAGCCCCAGCATTTT	CASSDSPGTRINQPQHF
TRBJ1-5	TRBV6-1	13	.	TRBD1	TGTGCCAGCGCCGACAGGGATCATCAGCCCCAGCATTTT	CASADRDHQPQHF